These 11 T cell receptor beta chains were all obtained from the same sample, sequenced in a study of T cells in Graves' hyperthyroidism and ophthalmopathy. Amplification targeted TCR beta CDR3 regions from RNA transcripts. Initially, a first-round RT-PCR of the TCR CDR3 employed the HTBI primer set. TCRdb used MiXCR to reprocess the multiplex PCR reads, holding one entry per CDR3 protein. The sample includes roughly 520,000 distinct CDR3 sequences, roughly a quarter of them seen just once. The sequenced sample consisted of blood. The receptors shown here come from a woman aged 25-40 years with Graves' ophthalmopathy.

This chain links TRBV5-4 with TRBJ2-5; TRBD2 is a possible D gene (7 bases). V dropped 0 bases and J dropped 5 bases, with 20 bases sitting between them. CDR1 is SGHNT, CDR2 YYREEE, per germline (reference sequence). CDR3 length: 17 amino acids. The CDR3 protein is CASSLAWGGGPTETQYF. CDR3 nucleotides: TGTGCCAGCAGCTTGGCTTGGGGGGGGGGGCCGACGGAGACCCAGTACTTC.

Here the CDR3 DNA reads TGCAGCGTTGAAGACCAGGGGGCCACTGAAGCTTTCTTT. Translation gives CSVEDQGATEAFF. The rearrangement uses TRBV29-1 and TRBJ1-1; 8 positions agree with TRBD1. Germline trimming cut 0 bases from V and 4 bases from J; bases unmatched to any gene: 1. The CDR3 is 13 amino acids. Per the germline V gene, CDR1 is SQVTM and CDR2 is ANQGSEA.

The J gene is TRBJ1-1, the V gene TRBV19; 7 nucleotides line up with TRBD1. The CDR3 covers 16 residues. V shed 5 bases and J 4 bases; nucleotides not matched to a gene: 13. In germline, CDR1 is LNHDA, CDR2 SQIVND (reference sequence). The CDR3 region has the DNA TGTGCCAGTAGTCTACGGACAGGTTCGGCTGCCACTGAAGCTTTCTTT. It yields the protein CASSLRTGSAATEAFF.

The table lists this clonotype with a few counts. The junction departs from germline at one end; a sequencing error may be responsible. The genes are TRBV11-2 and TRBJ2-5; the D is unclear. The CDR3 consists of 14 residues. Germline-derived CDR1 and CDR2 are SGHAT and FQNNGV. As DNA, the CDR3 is TGTGCCAGCAGCTTAGGAACCGATCAAGGGACCCAGTACTTC. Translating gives CASSLGTDQGTQYF.

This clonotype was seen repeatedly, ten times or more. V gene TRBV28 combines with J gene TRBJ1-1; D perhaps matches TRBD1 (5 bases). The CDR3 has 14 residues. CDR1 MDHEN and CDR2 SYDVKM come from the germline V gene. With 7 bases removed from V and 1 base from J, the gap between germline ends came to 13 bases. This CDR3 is CASTSPGRNTEAFF. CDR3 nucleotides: TGTGCCAGCACATCCCCAGGGAGGAACACTGAAGCTTTCTTT.

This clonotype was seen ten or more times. Written as DNA, the CDR3 is TGTGCCAGCAGCTTGCCGGGGGAAGAGACCCAGTACTTC. It codes for CASSLPGEETQYF. V is TRBV12-3 or TRBV12-4 and J is TRBJ2-5; tentatively, D is TRBD2 (6 bases). There are 13 residues in the CDR3. Trimming took off 6 bases at V and 3 bases at J, with 11 bases between the two ends.

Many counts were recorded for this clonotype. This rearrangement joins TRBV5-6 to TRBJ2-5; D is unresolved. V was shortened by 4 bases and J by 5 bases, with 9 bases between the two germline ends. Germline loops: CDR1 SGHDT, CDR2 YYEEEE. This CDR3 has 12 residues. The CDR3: CASSLYRETQYF. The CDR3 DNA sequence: TGTGCCAGCAGCCTGTACCGGGAGACCCAGTACTTC.

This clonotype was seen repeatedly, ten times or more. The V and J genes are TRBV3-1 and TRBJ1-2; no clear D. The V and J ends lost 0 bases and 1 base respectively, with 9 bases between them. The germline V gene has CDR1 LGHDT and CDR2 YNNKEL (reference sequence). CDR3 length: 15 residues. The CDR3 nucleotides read TGTGCCAGCAGCCAAGAGGGCATAATTAACTATGGCTACACCTTC. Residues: CASSQEGIINYGYTF.

The CDR3 bases are TGCAGTGCTAGCTGGACAGGGCGTGAAGCTTTCTTT. It translates to CSASWTGREAFF. V and J are TRBV20-1 and TRBJ1-1; TRBD1 matches at 8 bases. The germline CDR1 and CDR2 sequences are DFQATT and SNEGSKA (reference sequence). V shed 3 bases and J 7 bases; nucleotides not matched to a gene: 4. CDR3 length equals 12 residues.

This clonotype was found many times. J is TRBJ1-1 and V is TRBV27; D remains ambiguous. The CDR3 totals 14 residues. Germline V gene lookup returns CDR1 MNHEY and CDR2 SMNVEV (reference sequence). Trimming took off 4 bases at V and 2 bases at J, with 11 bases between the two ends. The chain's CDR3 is CASSSAGINTEAFF. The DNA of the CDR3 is TGTGCCAGCAGTTCGGCGGGGATAAACACTGAAGCTTTCTTT.

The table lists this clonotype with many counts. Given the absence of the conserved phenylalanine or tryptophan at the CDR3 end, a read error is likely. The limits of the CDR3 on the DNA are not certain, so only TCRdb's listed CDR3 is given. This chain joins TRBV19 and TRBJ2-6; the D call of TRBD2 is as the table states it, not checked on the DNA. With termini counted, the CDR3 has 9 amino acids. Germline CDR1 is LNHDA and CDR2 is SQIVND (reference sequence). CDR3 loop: CASSIRALL.